Presented here are 3 T cell receptor beta chains from one specimen sequenced in a study of blood T cell repertoires in COVID-19 (dated by TCRdb to 2020 to 2022). The method behind the library was the immunoSEQ multiplex PCR assay. The table was pulled from immuneACCESS by TCRdb, which kept in-frame rearrangements only. Such tables lose some clones; where checked, under half of the loss comes from unresolved V genes, and the rest has no known cause. Present in this sample are approximately 110,000 clones, 70% to 85% of which were seen just once. The ten largest clonotypes hold 0.75% to 0.9% of the sample. Sequenced sample: peripheral blood. The receptors stem from a human donor with acute or convalescent COVID-19. The donor label of this sample is uncertain.

The V gene is TRBV4-1, the J gene TRBJ2-7; 9 positions agree with TRBD1. The germline CDR1 and CDR2 sequences are MGHRA and YSYEKL. V was pared by 0 bases and J by 5 bases, with 5 bases of the junction left unmatched. The CDR3 is 15 residues long. The CDR3 DNA follows: TGCGCCAGCAGCCAAGATAGGGGACAGGGAAACGAGCAGTACTTC. As protein: CASSQDRGQGNEQYF.

The sample holds a few counts of this clone. The chain combines TRBV2 with TRBJ1-5; D is possibly TRBD1 (5 bases). Germline assignment: CDR1 SNHLY and CDR2 FYNNEI. CDR3 length: 15 amino acids. V dropped 7 bases and J dropped 3 bases, with 16 bases sitting between them. CDR3 loop: CASKEAGSFNQPQHF. The CDR3 nucleotides read TGTGCCAGCAAAGAGGCAGGGTCTTTCAATCAGCCCCAGCATTTT. Full variable domain (rest looked up from reference TRBV2 and TRBJ1-5): EPEVTQTPSHQVTQMGQEVILRCVPISNHLYFYWYRQILGQKVEFLVSFYNNEISEKSEIFDDQFSVERPDGSNFTLKIRSTKLEDSAMYFCASKEAGSFNQPQHFGDGTRLSIL.

This clone was found once. The rearrangement joins TRBV29-1 to TRBJ1-1; 8 nucleotides align to TRBD1. The germline CDR1 and CDR2 sequences are SQVTM and ANQGSEA. CDR3 length: 15 amino acids. With V trimmed by 3 bases and J by 4 bases, 10 bases remained unmatched. The CDR3 sequence is CSVDRQGWGITEAFF. CDR3 DNA sequence: TGCAGCGTTGATCGACAGGGGTGGGGGATCACTGAAGCTTTCTTT. Together with reference TRBV29-1 and TRBJ1-1, the CDR3 gives the full variable domain: SAVISQKPSRDICQRGTSLTIQCQVDSQVTMMFWYRQQPGQSLTLIATANQGSEATYESGFVIDKFPISRPNLTFSTLTVSNMSPEDSSIYLCSVDRQGWGITEAFFGQGTRLTVV.